Presented here are 28 T cell receptor beta chains from one specimen sequenced in a study of cytomegalovirus exposure and HLA in healthy donors. PCR primers comprised 60 Vbeta and 13 Jbeta primers. Method: immunoSEQ multiplex PCR; TCRdb's copy keeps in-frame clones and lacks some. The data hold about 43,000 clones, with around 62% observed a single time. The sample taken for sequencing was PBMCs. These receptors were obtained from a human donor in good health.

This clone has just a few counts. The chain recombines TRBV2 with TRBJ1-5; tentatively, D is TRBD1 (6 bases). Trimming left V 2 bases short and J 6 bases short, with 17 bases between. CDR1 SNHLY and CDR2 FYNNEI come from the germline V gene. This CDR3 contains 16 residues. The CDR3 protein is CASSELGGAVGQPQHF. DNA of the CDR3: TGTGCCAGCAGTGAATTGGGGGGGGCTGTAGGTCAGCCCCAGCATTTT.

The V gene is TRBV28, the J gene TRBJ1-2, with D tentatively TRBD1 (5 bases). The CDR3 runs 17 residues. Germline CDR1 and CDR2: MDHEN and SYDVKM. Between the trimmed V and J ends, which lost 4 bases and 0 bases, there was a span of 18 bases. CDR3 amino acids: CASSSGGSTMSNYGYTF. In DNA form, the CDR3 reads TGTGCCAGCAGTTCGGGGGGGTCGACTATGTCTAACTATGGCTACACCTTC.

V gene TRBV6-1 combines with J gene TRBJ1-6; no clear D. Germline CDR1 MNHNS, CDR2 SASEGT. V shed 4 bases and J shed 14 bases, with 15 bases lying between them. This CDR3 spans 13 amino acids. CDR3 DNA: TGTGCCAGCAGTGCGCGGACTGCCCCGTCCCTCCACTTT. Its protein is CASSARTAPSLHF.

This chain joins TRBV7-2 and TRBJ1-6, with 9 bases that match TRBD1. This CDR3 has 15 residues. Germline trimming cut 4 bases from V and 7 bases from J; bases unmatched to any gene: 5. Germline loops: CDR1 SGHTA, CDR2 FQGNSA. CDR3: CASSSGQGLNSPLHF. The CDR3 DNA sequence: TGTGCCAGCAGCTCAGGACAGGGGTTAAATTCACCCCTCCACTTT.

The chain employs TRBV7-2 and TRBJ1-2, with D possibly matching TRBD1 (5 bases). Germline V CDR1 and CDR2: SGHTA, FQGNSA. The germline V and J ends were trimmed by 1 base and 3 bases, with 9 bases remaining between them. The CDR3 runs 14 residues. CDR3 DNA: TGTGCCAGCAGCTTAGGCGGCAGGGACTATGGCTACACCTTC. The encoded protein is CASSLGGRDYGYTF.

This chain connects TRBV28 to TRBJ1-2; the D is unclear. The V gene lost 5 bases and the J gene lost 8 bases, with 27 bases spanning the gap. This CDR3 comprises 17 residues. Germline CDR1 and CDR2: MDHEN and SYDVKM. Here the CDR3 reads CASSPMRAGLFPSGYTF. The CDR3 nucleotides read TGTGCCAGCAGTCCCATGCGGGCGGGGTTGTTCCCGAGCGGCTACACCTTC.

This clone was seen a few times. The chain combines TRBV30 with TRBJ1-6; no reliable D call. Germline-derived CDR1 and CDR2 are GTSNPN and SVGIG (reference sequence). The CDR3 runs to 16 residues. Trimming took off 0 bases at V and 9 bases at J, with 18 bases between the two ends. This CDR3 is CAWSVGPRSSGSPLHF. The CDR3 coding sequence is TGTGCCTGGAGTGTCGGTCCCCGGTCAAGTGGTTCACCCCTCCACTTT.

J is TRBJ2-5 and V is TRBV6-5; 7 bases fit TRBD1. The CDR3 sequence is 12 residues long. The V segment lost 5 bases and the J segment 11 bases; nucleotides outside the gene matches: 8. Germline-derived CDR1 and CDR2 are MNHEY and SVGAGI. The CDR3 here is CASSGQDQRQYF. DNA for the CDR3: TGTGCCAGCAGTGGACAGGACCAAAGGCAGTACTTC.

The rearrangement joins TRBV7-9 to TRBJ2-7, with 7 nucleotides matching TRBD1. Trimming cost V 1 base and J 1 base; bases outside gene matches: 4. CDR1 is SEHNR and CDR2 is FQNEAQ in the germline V gene (reference sequence). CDR3 length equals 15 residues. CDR3: CASSLVTGVSYEQYF. The DNA for the CDR3 is TGTGCCAGCAGCTTAGTCACAGGGGTTTCCTACGAGCAGTACTTC.

This clone was counted between two and nine times. This rearrangement joins TRBV5-1 to TRBJ1-6; 7 bases agree with TRBD1. This CDR3 has 15 amino acids. Germline V gives CDR1 SGHRS, CDR2 YFSETQ. V lost 0 bases and J lost 9; bases outside the gene matches: 6. The CDR3 spells CASSLDGQGGSPLHF. The CDR3 bases are TGCGCCAGCAGCTTGGACGGGCAGGGGGGTTCACCCCTCCACTTT. Full variable domain (outside the CDR3, taken from reference TRBV5-1 and TRBJ1-6): KAGVTQTPRYLIKTRGQQVTLSCSPISGHRSVSWYQQTPGQGLQFLFEYFSETQRNKGNFPGRFSGRQFSNSRSEMNVSTLELGDSALYLCASSLDGQGGSPLHFGNGTRLTVT.

This clone appeared a single time. The rearrangement links TRBV9 to TRBJ1-2; 7 bases fit TRBD1. After removal of 7 bases from V and 4 bases from J, the junction contained 7 bases not matched to a gene. Germline lookup yields CDR1 SGDLS and CDR2 YYNGEE. CDR3 length: 13 amino acids. The CDR3 here is CASRNAGGYGYTF. CDR3 sequence (DNA): TGTGCCAGCCGGAACGCAGGGGGCTATGGCTACACCTTC.

The J gene is TRBJ1-4, the V gene TRBV5-1, with D possibly TRBD1 on 6 matching bases. CDR3 length equals 15 residues. In germline, CDR1 is SGHRS, CDR2 YFSETQ. V was shortened by 5 bases and J by 2 bases, with 13 bases between the two germline ends. CDR3: CASRSTGSTNEKLFF. The CDR3 DNA is TGCGCCAGCAGATCCACAGGGTCGACTAATGAAAAACTGTTTTTT.

In nucleotides, the CDR3 is TGTGCCTGGGAGACAGGTTCCAATGAAAAACTGTTTTTT. Protein: CAWETGSNEKLFF. The chain couples TRBV30 to TRBJ1-4; possible D gene TRBD1, 6 bases. The CDR3 runs to 13 residues. V was pared by 5 bases and J by 5 bases, with 12 bases between. Germline V gives CDR1 GTSNPN, CDR2 SVGIG (reference sequence).

For the CDR3, the DNA is TGTGCCAGCAGAGTCAGACAGGCTAATCAGCCCCAGCATTTT. Translation gives CASRVRQANQPQHF. The V call is TRBV2, the J call TRBJ1-5; perhaps TRBD1 as D (6 bases). Germline CDR1 is SNHLY and CDR2 is FYNNEI. This CDR3 comprises 14 residues. The germline V and J ends were trimmed by 6 bases and 4 bases, with 13 bases remaining between them.

This clone was found a few times. The CDR3 bases are TGTGCCATCAGTGAGCCGGTACTTTACGGCTACACCTTC. This encodes CAISEPVLYGYTF. The J gene is TRBJ1-2, the V gene TRBV10-3, with D uncertain. The germline CDR1 and CDR2 sequences are ENHRY and SYGVKD. Trimming stripped 2 bases from V and 8 bases from J, with 12 bases between. This CDR3 contains 13 residues.

The chain couples TRBV6-1 to TRBJ1-5, with a possible D match to TRBD1 (5 bases). CDR1 and CDR2 from the germline V gene are MNHNS and SASEGT. The CDR3 is made up of 13 amino acids. Trimming took off 4 bases at V and 10 bases at J, with 14 bases between the two ends. The CDR3 bases are TGTGCCAGCAGTGGGTCAGGGCTTACACCCCAGCATTTT. It yields the protein CASSGSGLTPQHF.

This clone was counted only a few times. The chain carries TRBV5-6 and TRBJ1-1; D gene ambiguous. Trimming stripped 2 bases from V and 0 bases from J, with 5 bases between. CDR1 and CDR2 from the germline V gene are SGHDT and YYEEEE. This CDR3 comprises 13 residues. The CDR3 nucleotides are TGTGCCAGCAGCTTTACGGTGAACACTGAAGCTTTCTTT. Translated: CASSFTVNTEAFF.

The chain couples TRBV4-3 to TRBJ2-2, with a tentative D call TRBD1 (5 bases). V gave up 1 base and J gave up 4 bases, with 13 bases separating them. The CDR3 runs 16 residues. The germline V gene encodes CDR1 LGHNA and CDR2 YSLEER. In DNA form, the CDR3 reads TGCGCCAGCAGCCAAGGGTTGACAGACCCCACCGGGGAGCTGTTTTTT. Translation: CASSQGLTDPTGELFF.

The J gene is TRBJ2-7, the V gene TRBV5-6; a weak D match, TRBD2 (6 bases). V lost 0 bases and J 0 bases, leaving 7 bases between the germline ends. CDR1 SGHDT and CDR2 YYEEEE come from the germline V gene. This CDR3 is 14 amino acids long. The CDR3 DNA reads as TGTGCCAGCAGCTTGGTGGGGGGCTCCTACGAGCAGTACTTC. Translated, it gives CASSLVGGSYEQYF.

This clone was detected once. The rearrangement uses TRBV5-1 and TRBJ1-1; tentatively, D is TRBD1 (5 bases). V was pared by 1 base and J by 1 base, with 8 bases between. The CDR3 totals 14 residues. Germline CDR1 SGHRS, CDR2 YFSETQ. The DNA for the CDR3 is TGCGCCAGCAGCTTGAACACAGGGAACACTGAAGCTTTCTTT. It encodes CASSLNTGNTEAFF.

The J gene is TRBJ1-2, the V gene TRBV7-2, with 11 positions matching TRBD1. The V gene's germline CDR1 is SGHTA and CDR2 FQGNSA. This CDR3 has 14 amino acids. The V segment lost 4 bases and the J segment 8 bases; nucleotides outside the gene matches: 6. Here the CDR3 reads CASSSGQGARGYTF. The CDR3 nucleotides are TGTGCCAGCAGCTCTGGACAGGGGGCGAGAGGCTACACCTTC.

V gene TRBV5-1 combines with J gene TRBJ1-1; D perhaps matches TRBD1 (5 bases). V shed 3 bases and J shed 1 base, with 7 bases lying between them. Germline assignment: CDR1 SGHRS and CDR2 YFSETQ. This CDR3 is 13 amino acids long. The CDR3 DNA reads as TGCGCCAGCAGCTACCAGGGGAACACTGAAGCTTTCTTT. Residues: CASSYQGNTEAFF.

V usage is TRBV6-5 and J usage is TRBJ2-3; 8 bases align to TRBD1. Germline V gene sequence: CDR1 MNHEY, CDR2 SVGAGI. The CDR3 is made up of 15 amino acids. Germline trimming cut 6 bases from V and 2 bases from J; bases unmatched to any gene: 7. CDR3 sequence (DNA): TGTGCCAGCAGCCTGACAGGGGCAAACACAGATACGCAGTATTTT. Its protein product is CASSLTGANTDTQYF.

This clone has only one observation. The CDR3 here is CASSRQGGVQPQHF. In DNA form, the CDR3 reads TGTGCCAGTAGTAGACAGGGGGGCGTCCAGCCCCAGCATTTT. This rearrangement joins TRBV19 to TRBJ1-5; 9 positions agree with TRBD1. The trim removed 4 bases at V and 7 bases at J, leaving 5 bases unmatched. The CDR3 extends over 14 amino acids. Germline V gene lookup returns CDR1 LNHDA and CDR2 SQIVND (reference sequence).

There are a few counts of this clone. The CDR3 protein is CASSAGQQETQYF. DNA for the CDR3: TGTGCCAGCAGCGCGGGACAGCAAGAGACCCAGTACTTC. V gene TRBV2 combines with J gene TRBJ2-5; tentatively, D is TRBD1 (7 bases). CDR1 SNHLY and CDR2 FYNNEI come from the germline V gene. With 6 bases removed from V and 2 bases from J, the gap between germline ends came to 10 bases. The CDR3 is 13 residues long.

In this sample, this clone turned up a few times. The CDR3 loop reads CASSVGVQETQYF. DNA for the CDR3: TGCGCCAGCAGCGTCGGGGTCCAAGAGACCCAGTACTTC. The chain recombines TRBV4-3 with TRBJ2-5, with D possibly matching TRBD2 (5 bases). Germline V gene lookup returns CDR1 LGHNA and CDR2 YSLEER. CDR3 length equals 13 residues. Trimming shortened V by 5 bases and J by 1 base, and 8 bases separated the two germline ends.

The genes are TRBV7-6 and TRBJ2-7; TRBD2 aligns across 7 bases. The CDR3 is 13 residues long. Germline trimming cut 3 bases from V and 5 bases from J; bases unmatched to any gene: 4. Germline V gene data show CDR1 as SGHVS and CDR2 as FNYEAQ. The CDR3 sequence is CASSLAGVHEQYF. The CDR3 DNA is TGTGCCAGCAGCTTGGCGGGGGTCCACGAGCAGTACTTC.

This chain joins TRBV7-2 and TRBJ2-7; tentative D call: TRBD2 (6 bases). The CDR3 is 12 residues long. CDR1 is SGHTA and CDR2 is FQGNSA in the germline V gene. Trimming removed 4 bases at V and 6 bases at J, with 10 bases between. DNA of the CDR3: TGTGCCAGCAGCTCCCCCGGGGGCGAGCAGTACTTC. Its translation: CASSSPGGEQYF.